Listed below are T cell receptor beta chains from one sample, sequenced in a study of T-cell reconstitution after alpha-beta-depleted transplantation in children. TCRdb ran MiXCR on the PCR reads and lists one entry per CDR3 protein. The sample consists of approximately 210,000 distinct CDR3 sequences, approximately 17% of them appearing once. Sequences were derived from PBMCs, mostly from graft donor cells, sampled 360 days after TCRalphabeta/CD19-depleted stem cell transplant. These receptors were collected from a male patient between 2 and 10 years old who had a stem cell transplant for acute lymphoblastic leukemia, so the T cells may come from the graft donor. Both conserved end residues are part of each CDR3. Each record gives: D gene, J gene, clone size, V gene, CDR3 protein, CDR3 DNA. The D gene is left open where the match is weak. The size entry is marked missing in some rows and otherwise reads once, few, many or a size class.

>.|TRBJ1-4|.|TRBV5-1
CASSLQGREKLFF
TGCGCCAGCAGCTTACAGGGAAGAGAAAAACTGTTTTTT
>.|TRBJ2-7|few|TRBV30
CAWSVTVGPYEQYF
TGTGCCTGGAGTGTTACGGTTGGTCCGTACGAGCAGTACTTC
>TRBD1|TRBJ2-7|.|TRBV11-2
CASSPKTGQAEQYF
TGTGCCAGCAGCCCGAAGACAGGGCAAGCCGAGCAGTACTTC
>.|TRBJ2-3|.|TRBV7-6
CASSLMTANTDTQYF
TGTGCCAGCAGCTTAATGACAGCCAACACAGATACGCAGTATTTT
>TRBD2|TRBJ2-2|.|TRBV29-1
CSVGSGGQNTGELFF
TGCAGCGTGGGGAGCGGGGGGCAGAACACCGGGGAGCTGTTTTTT
>TRBD2|TRBJ2-3|.|TRBV5-1
CASSLTSGSFTDTQYF
TGCGCCAGCAGCTTGACTAGCGGGAGTTTCACAGATACGCAGTATTTT
>TRBD1|TRBJ1-5|few|TRBV12-3/TRBV12-4
CASSQGTGRSNQPQHF
TGTGCCAGCAGCCAAGGGACAGGGCGAAGCAATCAGCCCCAGCATTTT
>.|TRBJ2-7|.|TRBV6-2/TRBV6-3
CASSWNYEQYF
TGTGCCAGCAGTTGGAACTACGAGCAGTACTTC
>TRBD2|TRBJ2-3|many|TRBV4-3
CASSQDGGGAGDTQYF
TGCGCCAGCAGCCAAGATGGCGGGGGGGCCGGGGATACGCAGTATTTT
>.|TRBJ1-2|few|TRBV28
CASLRGADYGYTF
TGTGCCAGCCTAAGGGGGGCGGACTATGGCTACACCTTC
>TRBD1|TRBJ2-5|few|TRBV7-2
CASSATTGGLGETQYF
TGTGCCAGCAGCGCCACGACAGGGGGTCTGGGTGAGACCCAGTACTTC
>TRBD1|TRBJ1-1|.|TRBV12-3/TRBV12-4
CASSPQGRRTEAFF
TGTGCCAGCAGTCCACAGGGGCGTCGTACTGAAGCTTTCTTT
>.|TRBJ2-2|many|TRBV12-3/TRBV12-4
CASSFPGELFF
TGTGCCAGCAGTTTTCCCGGGGAGCTGTTTTTT
>.|TRBJ1-1|few|TRBV20-1
CSAPPRGTEAFF
TGCAGTGCCCCTCCCCGGGGTACTGAAGCTTTCTTT
>.|TRBJ1-1|few|TRBV7-2
CASSPPVLNTEAFF
TGTGCCAGCAGCCCCCCAGTTCTGAACACTGAAGCTTTCTTT
>.|TRBJ2-3|.|TRBV6-1
CASSSMGGGTDTQYF
TGTGCCAGCAGCTCAATGGGGGGAGGCACAGATACGCAGTATTTT
>TRBD2|TRBJ2-7|many|TRBV6-2/TRBV6-3
CASSLGGSGYEQYF
TGTGCCAGCAGTCTCGGCGGGAGCGGTTACGAGCAGTACTTC